The following is a T cell receptor (beta chain) sequence with its context. Sequenced by immunoSEQ multiplex PCR; TCRdb stores in-frame clones only, minus some. The sample gives 120,000 to 150,000 clones, about 81% of which show up once; about 4.2% is in the top ten. The CDR3 runs 15 residues. Germline V gene lookup returns CDR1 SNHLY and CDR2 FYNNEI. Losses at the gene ends were 7 bases for V and 5 bases for J; bases not matched to a gene: 6. The data were obtained in a study of blood T cell repertoires in COVID-19. The sequence derives from a woman of 80 years or more with acute or convalescent COVID-19. V and J are TRBV2 and TRBJ2-7, with TRBD2 identical over 15 bases. The sample was peripheral blood. The DNA for the CDR3 is TGTGCCAGCAATGGACTAGCGGGAGGGGACGACGAGCAGTACTTC. It encodes CASNGLAGGDDEQYF.